This paragraph reports one T cell receptor (beta chain). No antigen is known for it. This CDR3 contains 15 residues. Germline V gives CDR1 GTSNPN, CDR2 SVGIG (reference sequence). The trim removed 2 bases at V and 1 base at J, leaving 7 bases unmatched. This specimen comes from a study of cytomegalovirus exposure and HLA in healthy donors. In the study overall: The roughly 670 first-cohort repertoires and the 120 or so validation repertoires shared the same platform, a later analysis reported.

Assay: immunoSEQ multiplex PCR; the TCRdb copy retains only in-frame clones and omits some. The sample holds hundreds of thousands of clones, about 90% seen once. General study results and limits: There were a few CMV-associated chains whose specificity for CMV antigens was confirmed in vitro. Rare TCR sequences predominated, though certain public TCRs were found in many donors. TCR beta chains numbering more than 150 were designated cytomegalovirus-associated.

The V gene is TRBV30, the J gene TRBJ2-7; 8 nucleotides match TRBD1. The sequenced sample was PBMCs. This TCR derives from a woman aged 25 to 45 in good health and CMV-seronegative. For the CDR3, the DNA is TGTGCCTGGAGTTTGGGGACAGGCCTATCCTACGAGCAGTACTTC. Translating it yields CAWSLGTGLSYEQYF.